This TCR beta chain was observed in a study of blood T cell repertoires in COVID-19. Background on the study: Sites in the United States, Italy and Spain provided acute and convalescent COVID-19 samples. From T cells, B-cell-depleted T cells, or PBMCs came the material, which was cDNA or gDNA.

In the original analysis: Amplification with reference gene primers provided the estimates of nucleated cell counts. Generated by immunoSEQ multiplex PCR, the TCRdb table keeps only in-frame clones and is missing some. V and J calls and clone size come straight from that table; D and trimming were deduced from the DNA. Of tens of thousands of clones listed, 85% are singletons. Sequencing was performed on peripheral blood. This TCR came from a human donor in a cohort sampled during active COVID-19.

This CDR3 is CASNPPASGNEQFF. In DNA, the CDR3 is TGTGCCAGCAACCCTCCAGCTAGCGGCAATGAGCAGTTCTTC. The genes are TRBV27 and TRBJ2-1; TRBD2 matches 7 bases. The germline V gene has CDR1 MNHEY and CDR2 SMNVEV (reference sequence). This CDR3 is built from 14 residues. V was clipped by 7 bases and J by 6 bases; unmatched bases: 9.